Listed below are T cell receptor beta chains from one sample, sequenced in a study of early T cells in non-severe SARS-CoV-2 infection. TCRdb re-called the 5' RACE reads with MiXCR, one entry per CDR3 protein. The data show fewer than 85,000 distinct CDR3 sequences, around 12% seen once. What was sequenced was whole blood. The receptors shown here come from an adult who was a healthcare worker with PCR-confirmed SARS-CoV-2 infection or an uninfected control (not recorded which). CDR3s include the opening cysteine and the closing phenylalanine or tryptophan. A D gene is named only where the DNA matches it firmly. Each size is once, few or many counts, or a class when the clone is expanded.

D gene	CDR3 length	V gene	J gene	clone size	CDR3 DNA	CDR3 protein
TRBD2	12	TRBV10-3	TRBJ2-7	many	TGTGCCACCTCTAGCGGATCCTACGAGCAGTACTTC	CATSSGSYEQYF
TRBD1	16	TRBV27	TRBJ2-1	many	TGTGCCAGCACCCCCCTCCGGGACAGGCGGCCCAATGAGCAGTTCTTC	CASTPLRDRRPNEQFF
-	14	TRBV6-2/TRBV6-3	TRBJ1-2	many	TGTGCCAGCAGCCGAGAAGACAGGACTTATGGCTACACCTTC	CASSREDRTYGYTF
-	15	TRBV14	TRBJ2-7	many	TGTGCCAGCAGCCAAGACCGGGGGTTGCCCTACGAGCAGTACTTC	CASSQDRGLPYEQYF
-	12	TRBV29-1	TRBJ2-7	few	TGCAGCGTTTCGGACGGAGCCTACGAGCAGTACTTC	CSVSDGAYEQYF
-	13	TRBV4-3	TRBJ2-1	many	TGCGCCAGCAGCCAAGATAACGGGAATGAGCAGTTCTTC	CASSQDNGNEQFF
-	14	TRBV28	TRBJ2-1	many	TGTGCCAGCACGGGCTGGCGAGACTACAATGAGCAGTTCTTC	CASTGWRDYNEQFF
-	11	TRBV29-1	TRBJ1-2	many	TGCAGCGTTGAAAAGGATTATGGCTACACCTTC	CSVEKDYGYTF
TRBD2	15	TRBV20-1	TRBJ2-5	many	TGCAGTGCCGAGGGGTCTAGCGGGAGTTACCAGACCCAGTACTTC	CSAEGSSGSYQTQYF
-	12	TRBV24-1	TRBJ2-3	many	TGTGCCACCAGTGATACCCCAGATACGCAGTATTTT	CATSDTPDTQYF
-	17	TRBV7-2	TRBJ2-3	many	TGTGCCAGCAGTCCCCGGGACCGGGATAGGAGTACAGATACGCAGTATTTT	CASSPRDRDRSTDTQYF
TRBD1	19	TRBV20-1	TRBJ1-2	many	TGCAGTGCCTACACCACAGGGGAGGGTCGGATGAGGGGGAACTATGGCTACACCTTC	CSAYTTGEGRMRGNYGYTF
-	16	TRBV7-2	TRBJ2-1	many	TGTGCCAGCAGTCCCCGTTTAGCGGACAATTACAATGAGCAGTTCTTC	CASSPRLADNYNEQFF
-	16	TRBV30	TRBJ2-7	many	TGTGCCTGGAGTGGGCCGTGGAGGGGGCGGTTCGGCGAGCAGTACTTC	CAWSGPWRGRFGEQYF